A single TCR beta chain is shown here with its context. Germline CDR1 and CDR2: SGHAT and FQNNGV. Deletions cut 0 bases from V and 4 bases from J, with 10 bases between. The CDR3 consists of 14 residues. Measured with immunoSEQ multiplex PCR; TCRdb has only the in-frame clones, and not every one. This sample carries around 1.9 million clones, more than 85% of them seen once, and the ten largest clones take about 1.5%. The data were taken from a study of shared clonotypes between healthy human individuals. Naive CD8 cells lacked CD45RO and underwent positive selection for CCR7, leaving out terminally differentiated effector memory CD45RA+ cells.

Sequenced sample: naive CD8+ T cells from PBMCs. The chain links TRBV11-2 to TRBJ2-7, with a possible D match to TRBD2 (5 bases). The receptor was isolated from a man younger than 30 in good health. Some clones in this sample may be carry-over from other donors' samples. The CDR3 loop is CASSLEAARYEQYF. The CDR3 DNA is TGTGCCAGCAGCTTAGAAGCGGCTCGTTACGAGCAGTACTTC.